What follows describes a single T cell receptor beta chain. Its matching antigen is unknown. This sample stems from a study of vaccination and CD4 T cells after COVID-19. Study details: Cells were stimulated with overlapping spike peptides from SARS-CoV-2, HCoV-NL63, HCoV-OC43 and HCoV-229E.

V was clipped by 1 base and J by 3 bases, with 15 bases between them. Germline CDR1 is SGHVS and CDR2 is FQNEAQ. The CDR3 spans 16 residues. Researchers used the Oncomine TCR Beta short-read assay to sequence DNA from cultured CD4+ T cells. TCRdb reprocessed the PCR reads via MiXCR and lists one record per CDR3 protein. The sample records 13,000 to 15,000 distinct CDR3 sequences, 25% to 35% being singletons. Specified treatment: roughly nine-day PBMC culture with coronavirus spike peptide pools or control peptides (ViraFEST assay). The positive PCR dates, which preceded the US Alpha, Beta and Delta variants, fell between March and December 2020. Fresh IL-2 medium was used to replace half of the medium on days 3 and 7.

J is TRBJ2-5 and V is TRBV7-8; possibly TRBD2 for D (6 bases). The clonotype was recovered from a human donor who had recovered from COVID-19. The sample was CD4+ T cells from blood, cultured in vitro. DNA for the CDR3: TGTGCCAGCAGCTTAGGGGTCGGGGGTCCAGAAGAGACCCAGTACTTC. It encodes CASSLGVGGPEETQYF.